The rows below give T cell receptor beta chains drawn from one sample of a study of Graves' ophthalmopathy and Graves' hyperthyroidism. Each CDR3 protein gets one entry after TCRdb re-called the multiplex PCR reads with MiXCR. The repertoire has about 400,000 distinct CDR3 sequences, around 18% of them found once; the top ten carry more than 1.5%. The sequenced sample consisted of peripheral blood. All receptors derive from a woman aged 18-30 years with Graves' ophthalmopathy. Each CDR3 is given with its conserved first and last residue. D genes are given only for firm matches. Clone size appears in some rows only: once, few, many, or a class for an expanded clone.

CDR3 | DNA | J | size | D | V
CASSLGTGVTYEQYF | TGCGCCAGCAGCCTGGGGACAGGGGTTACCTACGAGCAGTACTTC | TRBJ2-7 | many | TRBD1 | TRBV5-1
CATTYRALEPQHF | TGTGCCACCACGTACAGGGCCCTCGAGCCCCAGCATTTT | TRBJ1-5 | many | . | TRBV6-1
CATSRDPGQDNSPLHF | TGTGCCACCAGCAGAGATCCGGGACAGGATAATTCACCCCTCCACTTT | TRBJ1-6 | . | TRBD1 | TRBV15
CASTRGSADSPLHF | TGTGCCAGCACGCGGGGGTCCGCTGATTCACCCCTCCACTTT | TRBJ1-6 | many | . | TRBV6-5
CASRGQGPYEQYF | TGTGCCAGCAGAGGGCAGGGACCCTACGAGCAGTACTTC | TRBJ2-7 | many | . | TRBV6-5
CASSLDADLREPQHF | TGTGCCAGCAGCTTAGACGCGGACCTTCGGGAGCCCCAGCATTTT | TRBJ1-5 | many | . | TRBV7-2
CASSLGLGTNTGELFF | TGTGCCAGCAGCTTAGGCCTAGGGACGAACACCGGGGAGCTGTTTTTT | TRBJ2-2 | many | . | TRBV11-2
CASSSGSSYEQYF | TGTGCCAGCAGTAGCGGGAGCTCCTACGAGCAGTACTTC | TRBJ2-7 | many | TRBD2 | TRBV27
CASSSPRREGPQETQYF | TGTGCCAGCAGCTCACCCCGGCGGGAGGGGCCCCAAGAGACCCAGTACTTC | TRBJ2-5 | many | TRBD2 | TRBV11-1
CASSYKQGGEQYF | TGCGCCAGCAGTTACAAACAGGGTGGCGAGCAGTACTTC | TRBJ2-7 | . | . | TRBV6-5
CSEHQGTMNTEAFF | TGCAGTGAACACCAGGGGACCATGAACACTGAAGCTTTCTTT | TRBJ1-1 | many | . | TRBV20-1
CSVEGPLAGRGVQYF | TGCAGCGTTGAGGGCCCTTTAGCGGGAAGGGGGGTGCAGTACTTC | TRBJ2-7 | many | TRBD2 | TRBV29-1
CASSSNSGGPYEQYF | TGTGCCAGCAGCTCAAATTCGGGAGGGCCCTACGAGCAGTACTTC | TRBJ2-7 | many | TRBD2 | TRBV7-2
CASSPSGLPGELFF | TGTGCCAGCAGTCCCTCGGGACTTCCTGGGGAGCTGTTTTTT | TRBJ2-2 | many | . | TRBV6-2/TRBV6-3
CSAGGLADEQYF | TGCAGCGCCGGGGGACTAGCAGACGAGCAGTACTTC | TRBJ2-7 | many | TRBD2 | TRBV29-1
CSAGTSGIHEQYF | TGCAGTGCTGGGACTAGCGGGATCCACGAGCAGTACTTC | TRBJ2-7 | many | TRBD2 | TRBV20-1
CASSLGSPRGPSYEQYF | TGCGCCAGCAGCTTGGGATCCCCCAGGGGTCCCTCCTACGAGCAGTACTTC | TRBJ2-7 | many | . | TRBV5-1
CASSMYYPNTGELFF | TGTGCCAGTAGTATGTATTACCCGAACACCGGGGAGCTGTTTTTT | TRBJ2-2 | many | . | TRBV19
CAWSVRRRSSGNTIYF | TGTGCCTGGAGTGTACGACGGAGATCCTCTGGAAACACCATATATTTT | TRBJ1-3 | many | . | TRBV30
CSVPGGGYEQYF | TGCAGCGTTCCGGGAGGGGGGTACGAGCAGTACTTC | TRBJ2-7 | many | TRBD2 | TRBV29-1